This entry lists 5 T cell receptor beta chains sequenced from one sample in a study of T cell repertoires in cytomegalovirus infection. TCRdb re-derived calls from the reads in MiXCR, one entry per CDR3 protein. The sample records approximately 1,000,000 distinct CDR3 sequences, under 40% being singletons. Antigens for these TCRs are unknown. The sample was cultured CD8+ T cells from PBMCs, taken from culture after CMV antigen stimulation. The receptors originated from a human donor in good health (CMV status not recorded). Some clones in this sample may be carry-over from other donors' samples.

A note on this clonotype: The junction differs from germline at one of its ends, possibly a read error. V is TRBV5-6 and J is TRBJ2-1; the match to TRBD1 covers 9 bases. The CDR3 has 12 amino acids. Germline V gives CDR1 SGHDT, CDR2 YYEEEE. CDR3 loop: CASSGPGQGGVF. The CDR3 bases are TGTGCCAGCAGCGGACCGGGACAGGGAGGAGTCTTC. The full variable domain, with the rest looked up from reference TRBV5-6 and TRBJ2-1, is DAGVTQSPTHLIKTRGQQVTLRCSPKSGHDTVSWYQQALGQGPQFIFQYYEEEERQRGNFPDRFSGHQFPNYSSELNVNALLLGDSALYLCASSGPGQGGVFGPGTRLTVL.

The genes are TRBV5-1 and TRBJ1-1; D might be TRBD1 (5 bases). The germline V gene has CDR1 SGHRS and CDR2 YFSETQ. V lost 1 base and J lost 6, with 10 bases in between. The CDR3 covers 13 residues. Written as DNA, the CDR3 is TGCGCCAGCAGCTTGAGGGACCCTCCTGAAGCTTTCTTT. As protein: CASSLRDPPEAFF.

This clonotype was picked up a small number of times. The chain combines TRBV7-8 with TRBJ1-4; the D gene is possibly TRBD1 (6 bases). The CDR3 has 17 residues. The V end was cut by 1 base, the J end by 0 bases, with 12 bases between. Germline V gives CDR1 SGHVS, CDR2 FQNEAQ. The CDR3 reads CASSLGGGPSTNEKLFF. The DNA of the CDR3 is TGTGCCAGCAGCTTAGGAGGGGGGCCTTCAACTAATGAAAAACTGTTTTTT.

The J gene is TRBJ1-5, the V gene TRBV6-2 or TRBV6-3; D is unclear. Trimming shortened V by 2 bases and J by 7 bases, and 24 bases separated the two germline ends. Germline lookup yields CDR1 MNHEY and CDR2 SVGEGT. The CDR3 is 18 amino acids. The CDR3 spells CASSYTSKAVVVGQPQHF. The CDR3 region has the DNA TGTGCCAGCAGTTACACGTCTAAGGCGGTGGTTGTAGGGCAGCCCCAGCATTTT.

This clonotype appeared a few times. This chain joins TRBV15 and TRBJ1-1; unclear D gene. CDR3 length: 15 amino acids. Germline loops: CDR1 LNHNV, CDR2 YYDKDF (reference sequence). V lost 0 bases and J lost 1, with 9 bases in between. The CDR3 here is CATSRDKGTNTEAFF. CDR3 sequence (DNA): TGTGCCACCAGCAGAGATAAGGGCACGAACACTGAAGCTTTCTTT.